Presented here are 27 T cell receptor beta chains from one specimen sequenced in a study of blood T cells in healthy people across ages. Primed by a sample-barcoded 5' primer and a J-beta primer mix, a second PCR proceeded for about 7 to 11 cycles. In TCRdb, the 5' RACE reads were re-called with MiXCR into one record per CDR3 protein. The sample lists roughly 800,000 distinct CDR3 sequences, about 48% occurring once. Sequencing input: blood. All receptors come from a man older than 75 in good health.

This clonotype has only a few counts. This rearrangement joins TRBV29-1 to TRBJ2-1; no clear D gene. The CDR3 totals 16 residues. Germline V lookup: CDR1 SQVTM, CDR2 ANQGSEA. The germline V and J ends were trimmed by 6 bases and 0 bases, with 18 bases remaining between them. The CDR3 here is CSVLPSPDPSYNEQFF. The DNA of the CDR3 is TGCAGCGTCCTCCCCTCTCCGGACCCCTCCTACAATGAGCAGTTCTTC.

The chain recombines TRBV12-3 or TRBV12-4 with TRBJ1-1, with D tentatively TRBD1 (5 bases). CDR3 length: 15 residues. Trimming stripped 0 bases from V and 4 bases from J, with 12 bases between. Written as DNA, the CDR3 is TGTGCCAGCAGTTTAGCGGGGGTGGTGGGCACTGAAGCTTTCTTT. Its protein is CASSLAGVVGTEAFF.

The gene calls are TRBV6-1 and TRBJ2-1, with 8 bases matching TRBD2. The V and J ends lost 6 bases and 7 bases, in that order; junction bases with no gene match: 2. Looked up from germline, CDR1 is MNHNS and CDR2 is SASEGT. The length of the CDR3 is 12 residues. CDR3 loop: CASRASGNEQFF. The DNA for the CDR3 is TGTGCCAGCAGGGCTAGCGGGAATGAGCAGTTCTTC.

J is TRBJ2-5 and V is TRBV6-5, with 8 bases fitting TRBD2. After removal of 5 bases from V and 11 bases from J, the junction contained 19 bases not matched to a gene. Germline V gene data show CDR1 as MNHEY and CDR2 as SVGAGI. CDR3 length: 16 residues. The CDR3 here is CASSRRAADSGREQYF. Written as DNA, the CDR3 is TGTGCCAGCAGTCGCAGGGCCGCAGACTCCGGGAGGGAGCAGTACTTC.

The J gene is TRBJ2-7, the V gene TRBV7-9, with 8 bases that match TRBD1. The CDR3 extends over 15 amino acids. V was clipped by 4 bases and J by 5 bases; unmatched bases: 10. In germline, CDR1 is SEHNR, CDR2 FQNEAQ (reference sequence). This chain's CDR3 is CASSSPGQGVNEQYF. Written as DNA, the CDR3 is TGTGCCAGCAGCTCTCCTGGACAGGGTGTCAACGAGCAGTACTTC. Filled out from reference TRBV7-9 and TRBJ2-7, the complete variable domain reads DTGVSQNPRHKITKRGQNVTFRCDPISEHNRLYWYRQTLGQGPEFLTYFQNEAQLEKSRLLSDRFSAERPKGSFSTLEIQRTEQGDSAMYLCASSSPGQGVNEQYFGPGTRLTVT.

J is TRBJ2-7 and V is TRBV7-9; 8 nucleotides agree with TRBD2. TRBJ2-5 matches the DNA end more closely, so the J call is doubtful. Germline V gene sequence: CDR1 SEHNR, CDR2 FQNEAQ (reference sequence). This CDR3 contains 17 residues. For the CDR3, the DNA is TGTGCCAGCAGCTTAGTAGCGGGGACGGAATCTGGAGAGACCCAGTACTTC. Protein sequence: CASSLVAGTESGETQYF.

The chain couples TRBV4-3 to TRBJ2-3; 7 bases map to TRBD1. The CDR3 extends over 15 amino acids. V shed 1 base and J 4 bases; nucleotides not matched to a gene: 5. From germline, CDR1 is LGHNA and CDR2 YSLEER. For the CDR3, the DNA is TGCGCCAGCAGCCAAGCCCCGGGACAGCCAGATACGCAGTATTTT. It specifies CASSQAPGQPDTQYF.

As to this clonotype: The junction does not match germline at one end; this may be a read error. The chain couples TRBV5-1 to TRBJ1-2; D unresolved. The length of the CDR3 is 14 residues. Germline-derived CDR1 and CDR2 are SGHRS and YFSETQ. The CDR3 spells CTSSLEGSAYGYTF. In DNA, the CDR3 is TGCACCAGCAGCTTGGAGGGCAGTGCTTATGGCTACACCTTC.

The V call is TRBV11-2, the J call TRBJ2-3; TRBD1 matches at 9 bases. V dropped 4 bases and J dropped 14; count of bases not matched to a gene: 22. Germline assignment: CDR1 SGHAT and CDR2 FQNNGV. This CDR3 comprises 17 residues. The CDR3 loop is CASSSLRDRERNRYAYF. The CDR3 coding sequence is TGTGCCAGCAGCTCCCTTAGGGACAGGGAGCGGAACAGATACGCGTATTTT.

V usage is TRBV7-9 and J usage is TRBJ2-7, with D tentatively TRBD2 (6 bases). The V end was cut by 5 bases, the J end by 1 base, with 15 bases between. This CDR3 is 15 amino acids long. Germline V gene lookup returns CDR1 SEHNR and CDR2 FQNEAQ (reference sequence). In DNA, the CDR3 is TGTGCCAGCAGCGCATTGGGGGGAGGTTCCTACGAGCAGTACTTC. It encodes CASSALGGGSYEQYF.

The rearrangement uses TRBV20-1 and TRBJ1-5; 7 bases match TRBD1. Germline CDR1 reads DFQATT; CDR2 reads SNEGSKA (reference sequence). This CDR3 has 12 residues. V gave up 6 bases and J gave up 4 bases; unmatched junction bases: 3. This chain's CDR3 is CSAAQGNQPQHF. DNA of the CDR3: TGCAGTGCGGCACAGGGGAATCAGCCCCAGCATTTT.

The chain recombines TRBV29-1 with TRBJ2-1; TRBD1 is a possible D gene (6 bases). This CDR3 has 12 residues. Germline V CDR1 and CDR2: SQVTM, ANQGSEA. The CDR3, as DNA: TGCAGTGGACAGAGCTCCTACAATGAGCAGTTCTTC. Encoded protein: CSGQSSYNEQFF.

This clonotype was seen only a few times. Written as DNA, the CDR3 is TGCGCCAGCAGCTTGGGGGACCTGGGAGAGCAGTACTTC. It codes for CASSLGDLGEQYF. V usage is TRBV5-1 and J usage is TRBJ2-7; D is perhaps TRBD1 or TRBD2 (5 bases each). Trimming removed 0 bases from V and 7 bases from J, with 11 bases in between. The germline gives CDR1 SGHRS, CDR2 YFSETQ. The CDR3 spans 13 residues.

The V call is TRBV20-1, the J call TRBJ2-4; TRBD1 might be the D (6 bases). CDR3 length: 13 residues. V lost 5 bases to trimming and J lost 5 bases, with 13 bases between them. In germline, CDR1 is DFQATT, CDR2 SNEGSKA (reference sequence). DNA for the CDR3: TGCAGTGCTGACACGGACAGCCAAAACATTCAGTACTTC. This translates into CSADTDSQNIQYF.

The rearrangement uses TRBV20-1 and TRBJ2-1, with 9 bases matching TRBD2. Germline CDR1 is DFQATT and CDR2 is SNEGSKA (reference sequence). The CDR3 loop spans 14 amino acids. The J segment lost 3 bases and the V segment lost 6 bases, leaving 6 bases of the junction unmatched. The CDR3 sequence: CSASTSGDYNEQFF. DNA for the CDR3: TGCAGTGCCTCGACTAGCGGAGACTACAATGAGCAGTTCTTC.

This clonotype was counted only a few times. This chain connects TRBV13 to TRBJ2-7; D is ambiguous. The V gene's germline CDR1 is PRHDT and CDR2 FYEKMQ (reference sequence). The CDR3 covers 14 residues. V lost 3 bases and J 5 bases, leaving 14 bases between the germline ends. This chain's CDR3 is CASSLSELLDEQYF. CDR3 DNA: TGTGCCAGCAGCTTGAGCGAACTCTTGGACGAGCAGTACTTC.

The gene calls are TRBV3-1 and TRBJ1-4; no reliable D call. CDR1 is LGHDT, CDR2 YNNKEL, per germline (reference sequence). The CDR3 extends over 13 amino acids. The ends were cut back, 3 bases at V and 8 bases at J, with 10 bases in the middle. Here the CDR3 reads CASSHLASEKLFF. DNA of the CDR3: TGTGCCAGCAGCCACCTCGCGAGCGAAAAACTGTTTTTT.

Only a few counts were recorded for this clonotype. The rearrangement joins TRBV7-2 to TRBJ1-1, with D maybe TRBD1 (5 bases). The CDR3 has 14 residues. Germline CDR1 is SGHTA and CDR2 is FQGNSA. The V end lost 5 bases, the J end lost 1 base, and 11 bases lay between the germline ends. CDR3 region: CASSPATANTEAFF. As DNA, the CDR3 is TGTGCCAGCAGCCCGGCGACAGCGAACACTGAAGCTTTCTTT.

The DNA of the CDR3 is TGTGCCAGCAGGGACAACCGGGACAGGGGCGAGCAGTACTTC. It translates to CASRDNRDRGEQYF. This chain connects TRBV2 to TRBJ2-7; 10 bases map to TRBD1. This CDR3 is built from 14 residues. V shed 6 bases, J shed 6 bases, and the junction held 8 bases outside the gene matches. CDR1 and CDR2 from the germline V gene are SNHLY and FYNNEI.

In nucleotides, the CDR3 is TGTGCCAGCTCCTTGAGCCAGGGCGGTCATCAGCCCCAGCATTTT. This translates into CASSLSQGGHQPQHF. V and J are TRBV12-3 or TRBV12-4 and TRBJ1-5, with D possibly being TRBD1 (5 bases). Trimming took off 8 bases at V and 5 bases at J, with 19 bases between the two ends. The CDR3 is made up of 15 amino acids.

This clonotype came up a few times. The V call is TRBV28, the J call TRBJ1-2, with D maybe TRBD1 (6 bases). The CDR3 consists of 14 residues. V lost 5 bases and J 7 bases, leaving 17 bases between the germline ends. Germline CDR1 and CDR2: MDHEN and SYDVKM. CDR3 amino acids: CASSLPQGPRGYTF. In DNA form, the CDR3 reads TGTGCCAGCAGTCTCCCACAGGGACCTCGTGGCTACACCTTC.

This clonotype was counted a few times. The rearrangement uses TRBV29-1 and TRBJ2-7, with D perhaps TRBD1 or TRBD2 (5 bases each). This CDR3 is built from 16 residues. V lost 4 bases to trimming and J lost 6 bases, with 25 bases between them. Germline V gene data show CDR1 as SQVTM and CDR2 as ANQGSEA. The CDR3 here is CSVVTFRQGERGEQYF. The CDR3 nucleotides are TGCAGCGTTGTTACCTTCCGGCAGGGAGAACGTGGCGAGCAGTACTTC.

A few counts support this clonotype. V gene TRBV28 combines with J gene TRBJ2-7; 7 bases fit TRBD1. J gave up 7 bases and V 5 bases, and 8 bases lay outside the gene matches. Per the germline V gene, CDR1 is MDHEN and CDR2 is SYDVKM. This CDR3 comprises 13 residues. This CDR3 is CASSVGQVSEQYF. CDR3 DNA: TGTGCCAGCAGTGTCGGACAGGTCTCGGAGCAGTACTTC.

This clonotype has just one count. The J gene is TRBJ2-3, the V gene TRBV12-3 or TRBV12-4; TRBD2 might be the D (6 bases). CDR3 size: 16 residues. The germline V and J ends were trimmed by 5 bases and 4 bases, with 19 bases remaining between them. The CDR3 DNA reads TGTGCCAGCAGTCCACCCGGCCGAGCGGGTCCAGATACGCAGTATTTT. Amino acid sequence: CASSPPGRAGPDTQYF.

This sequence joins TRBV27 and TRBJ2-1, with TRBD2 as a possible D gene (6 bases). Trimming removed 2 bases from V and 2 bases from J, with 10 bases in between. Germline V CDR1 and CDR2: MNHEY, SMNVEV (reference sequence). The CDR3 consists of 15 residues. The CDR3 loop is CASSLNGSPYNEQFF. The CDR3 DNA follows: TGTGCCAGCAGTTTAAACGGGAGCCCCTACAATGAGCAGTTCTTC.

This CDR3 reads CASSSRTGWDGYTF. For the CDR3, the DNA is TGTGCCAGCAGTTCACGGACAGGGTGGGATGGCTACACCTTC. This chain joins TRBV27 and TRBJ1-2, with 8 bases fitting TRBD1. J gave up 6 bases and V 4 bases, and 7 bases lay outside the gene matches. The CDR3 has 14 residues. In germline, CDR1 is MNHEY, CDR2 SMNVEV (reference sequence).

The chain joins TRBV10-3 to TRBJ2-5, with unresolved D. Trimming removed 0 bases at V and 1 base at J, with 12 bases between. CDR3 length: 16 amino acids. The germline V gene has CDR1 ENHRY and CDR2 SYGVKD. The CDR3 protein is CAISESARTIQETQYF. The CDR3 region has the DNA TGTGCCATCAGTGAGTCGGCGCGGACGATCCAAGAGACCCAGTACTTC.